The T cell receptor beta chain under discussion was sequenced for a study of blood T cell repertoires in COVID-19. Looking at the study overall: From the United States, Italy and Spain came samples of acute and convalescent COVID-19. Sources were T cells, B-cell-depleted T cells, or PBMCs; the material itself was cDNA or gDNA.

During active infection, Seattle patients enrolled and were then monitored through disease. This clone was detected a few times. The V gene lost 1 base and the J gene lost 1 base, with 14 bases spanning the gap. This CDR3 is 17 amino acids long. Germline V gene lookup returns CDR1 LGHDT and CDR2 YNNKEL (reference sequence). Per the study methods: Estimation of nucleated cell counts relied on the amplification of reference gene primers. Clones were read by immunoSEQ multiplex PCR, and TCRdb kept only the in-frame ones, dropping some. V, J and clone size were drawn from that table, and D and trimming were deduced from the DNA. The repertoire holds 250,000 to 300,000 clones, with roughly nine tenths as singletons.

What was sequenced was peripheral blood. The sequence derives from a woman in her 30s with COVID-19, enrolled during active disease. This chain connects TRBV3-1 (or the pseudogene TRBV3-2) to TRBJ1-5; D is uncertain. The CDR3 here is CASSQGFLVGSNQPQHF. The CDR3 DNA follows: TGTGCCAGCAGCCAAGGCTTCTTAGTCGGGAGCAATCAGCCCCAGCATTTT.